Each of the 8 T cell receptor beta chains below was sequenced from the same sample in a study of control samples from healthy donors and cancer patients. Clones were read by immunoSEQ multiplex PCR, and TCRdb kept only the in-frame ones, dropping some. The sample includes 160,000 or so clones, 85% to 95% of them seen just once. The sample taken for sequencing was blood. These receptors originate from a man aged 50-60 years in good health.

V usage is TRBV24-1 and J usage is TRBJ2-2; the match to TRBD1 covers 7 bases. The trim removed 4 bases at V and 5 bases at J, leaving 9 bases unmatched. The germline V gene has CDR1 KGHDR and CDR2 SFDVKD. The CDR3 is 16 amino acids. The CDR3: CATSDPGRGRTGELFF. The DNA for the CDR3 is TGTGCCACCAGTGACCCTGGAAGGGGGCGGACCGGGGAGCTGTTTTTT.

The chain employs TRBV13 and TRBJ2-3; TRBD1 might be the D (8 bases). Trimming cost V 3 bases and J 3 bases, with 13 bases left between them. The CDR3 has 15 residues. Germline loops: CDR1 PRHDT, CDR2 FYEKMQ (reference sequence). The CDR3 protein is CASSFDRGGTDTQYF. The CDR3 nucleotides read TGTGCCAGCAGCTTTGACAGGGGAGGGACAGATACGCAGTATTTT.

This chain links TRBV5-1 with TRBJ2-7; TRBD1 or TRBD2 may be the D gene (5 bases each). Trimming left V 7 bases short and J 4 bases short, with 15 bases between. This CDR3 comprises 13 residues. The V gene's germline CDR1 is SGHRS and CDR2 YFSETQ. CDR3 in amino acids: CASGRDGAYEQYF. CDR3 nucleotide sequence: TGCGCCAGCGGCCGGGACGGGGCTTACGAGCAGTACTTC.

CDR3 region: CASSSPRTGGKDQPQHF. In DNA, the CDR3 is TGTGCCAGCAGTTCTCCTAGAACAGGGGGCAAGGATCAGCCCCAGCATTTT. The chain employs TRBV28 and TRBJ1-5; TRBD1 matches at 9 bases. Germline V CDR1 and CDR2: MDHEN, SYDVKM. CDR3 length equals 17 residues. V trimming: 4 bases; J trimming: 5 bases; junction bases outside the gene matches: 12.

This rearrangement joins TRBV10-2 to TRBJ2-5; D perhaps matches TRBD2 (5 bases). V was cut by 5 bases and J by 7 bases, with 17 bases left in between. The V gene's germline CDR1 is WSHSY and CDR2 SAAADI. The CDR3 is made up of 14 amino acids. The chain's CDR3 is CASSSGAGLGTQYF. The CDR3 DNA reads as TGCGCCAGCAGTAGCGGCGCAGGTCTAGGGACCCAGTACTTC.

The chain carries TRBV3-1 (or the pseudogene TRBV3-2) and TRBJ2-7, with D maybe TRBD2 (5 bases). V lost 4 bases to trimming and J lost 2 bases, with 9 bases between them. This CDR3 region has 13 residues. Germline values: CDR1 LGHDT, CDR2 YNNKEL (reference sequence). CDR3 loop: CASSPGVTYEQYF. The CDR3 coding sequence is TGTGCCAGCAGCCCCGGGGTAACCTACGAGCAGTACTTC.

The chain recombines TRBV3-1 (or the pseudogene TRBV3-2) with TRBJ1-2, with 10 bases matching TRBD1. J was trimmed by 6 bases and V by 6 bases; bases with no gene match: 10. Germline CDR1 and CDR2: LGHDT and YNNKEL (reference sequence). There are 15 residues in the CDR3. As DNA, the CDR3 is TGTGCCAGCAGACCTCAGGGACAGGGGAGGGATGGCTACACCTTC. Protein sequence: CASRPQGQGRDGYTF.

This chain connects TRBV9 to TRBJ2-2; TRBD2 aligns across 11 bases. The CDR3 runs 17 residues. The ends lost 3 bases at V and 6 bases at J; junction bases unmatched: 10. CDR1 SGDLS and CDR2 YYNGEE come from the germline V gene. Here the CDR3 DNA reads TGTGCCAGCAGCGCCCGCATAGCGGGAGGGCCATCCGGGGAGCTGTTTTTT. Protein product: CASSARIAGGPSGELFF.